The 17 T cell receptor beta chains below come from one sample, sequenced in a study of cytomegalovirus exposure and HLA in healthy donors (dated by TCRdb to 2016 to 2017). The library was built by means of the immunoSEQ multiplex PCR assay. For the multiplex PCR, a mixture combining 60 forward primers for TCR Vbeta segments and 13 reverse primers for TCR Jbeta segments was used. The table comes from immuneACCESS by way of TCRdb, which keeps in-frame sequences with V and J called. Part of the clones is missing from these tables; in studies checked, under half for an unresolved V gene and the rest for unknown reasons. This sample is represented by 80,000 or so clones; approximately 70% of them were singletons. Roughly 5% of the sample is taken by the ten largest. The sequenced material came from PBMCs. The receptors derive from a man between 60 and 70 years old in good health and CMV-seropositive.

V gene TRBV27 combines with J gene TRBJ2-1; 7 bases match TRBD1. With V trimmed by 2 bases and J by 7 bases, 8 bases remained unmatched. The V gene's germline CDR1 is MNHEY and CDR2 SMNVEV (reference sequence). CDR3 length equals 15 residues. The chain's CDR3 is CASSLAAGGENEQFF. In nucleotides, the CDR3 is TGTGCCAGCAGTTTAGCGGCAGGGGGAGAGAATGAGCAGTTCTTC.

The J gene is TRBJ2-5, the V gene TRBV4-1; tentatively, D is TRBD2 (6 bases). The CDR3 runs to 16 residues. Germline lookup yields CDR1 MGHRA and CDR2 YSYEKL. The germline V and J ends were trimmed by 1 base and 2 bases, with 14 bases remaining between them. CDR3 loop: CASSQAHLGGQETQYF. As DNA, the CDR3 is TGCGCCAGCAGCCAAGCCCATTTGGGGGGACAAGAGACCCAGTACTTC.

The chain combines TRBV30 with TRBJ1-5; D may be TRBD1 (5 bases). The CDR3 length is 14 residues. In germline, CDR1 is GTSNPN, CDR2 SVGIG (reference sequence). Between the trimmed V and J ends, which lost 2 bases and 4 bases, there was a span of 12 bases. The CDR3 nucleotides read TGTGCCTGGAGTCAGGGCCTTAGAAATCAGCCCCAGCATTTT. Translating gives CAWSQGLRNQPQHF.

This chain links TRBV19 with TRBJ1-1; D unresolved. V shed 6 bases and J shed 0 bases, with 11 bases lying between them. The CDR3 contains 14 residues. Germline CDR1 is LNHDA and CDR2 is SQIVND (reference sequence). The CDR3 coding sequence is TGTGCCAGTAGGCGCGGGTCTTTGAACACTGAAGCTTTCTTT. Encoded protein: CASRRGSLNTEAFF.

This sequence joins TRBV5-1 and TRBJ1-1; D possibly corresponds to TRBD1 (5 bases). This CDR3 region has 15 residues. V was cut by 2 bases and J by 0 bases, with 11 bases left in between. Germline V gives CDR1 SGHRS, CDR2 YFSETQ. In nucleotides, the CDR3 is TGCGCCAGCAGCTTAGGTCCAGGGATGAACACTGAAGCTTTCTTT. Its translation is CASSLGPGMNTEAFF.

This chain links TRBV7-6 with TRBJ2-5, with a tentative D call TRBD2 (6 bases). Near its end, the DNA agrees better with TRBJ2-7, so the J call may be wrong. The CDR3 extends over 16 amino acids. Germline loops: CDR1 SGHVS, CDR2 FNYEAQ. CDR3 amino acids: CASSRRPRGDLDEQYF. In DNA, the CDR3 is TGTGCCAGCAGCCGAAGACCCCGCGGGGACCTCGACGAGCAGTACTTC.

This clone was picked up one time. The chain recombines TRBV12-5 with TRBJ1-5; D remains ambiguous. Germline loops: CDR1 LGHNT, CDR2 FRNRAP. Deletions cut 4 bases from V and 5 bases from J, with 15 bases between. There are 15 residues in the CDR3. CDR3 coding DNA: TGTGCTAGTGGTTCCCTGAGCGCACCTTATCAGCCCCAGCATTTT. Amino acid sequence: CASGSLSAPYQPQHF.

This chain uses TRBV5-4 with TRBJ2-1; tentatively, D is TRBD1 (5 bases). CDR1 and CDR2 from the germline V gene are SGHNT and YYREEE (reference sequence). V shed 1 base and J shed 4 bases, with 9 bases lying between them. CDR3 length: 14 residues. The CDR3 region has the DNA TGTGCCAGCAGCTTGAACAGGAATTACAATGAGCAGTTCTTC. The encoded protein is CASSLNRNYNEQFF.

The chain joins TRBV12-5 to TRBJ2-2; the match to TRBD1 covers 8 bases. The V gene's germline CDR1 is LGHNT and CDR2 FRNRAP. J gave up 7 bases and V 0 bases, and 7 bases lay outside the gene matches. This CDR3 region has 16 residues. The CDR3 is CASGLVSGGGGGELFF. The CDR3 DNA reads TGTGCTAGTGGTTTGGTATCAGGGGGCGGAGGCGGGGAGCTGTTTTTT.

The CDR3 here is CASFRTGGEAFF. CDR3 bases: TGTGCCAGTTTTCGGACAGGGGGTGAAGCTTTCTTT. This chain connects TRBV19 to TRBJ1-1, with 10 bases lining up with TRBD1. V shed 8 bases, J shed 7 bases, and the junction held 4 bases outside the gene matches. Germline assignment: CDR1 LNHDA and CDR2 SQIVND (reference sequence). The CDR3 has 12 residues.

This clone was seen a single time. The V and J genes are TRBV2 and TRBJ2-2, with 16 positions matching TRBD2. This CDR3 is 17 amino acids long. Germline-derived CDR1 and CDR2 are SNHLY and FYNNEI. The J segment lost 4 bases and the V segment lost 9 bases, leaving 8 bases of the junction unmatched. This chain's CDR3 is CARRGTSGRAGTGELFF. DNA of the CDR3: TGTGCCAGGCGAGGGACTAGCGGGAGGGCCGGCACCGGGGAGCTGTTTTTT.

This sequence joins TRBV6-1 and TRBJ1-2; 9 bases map to TRBD1. Looked up from germline, CDR1 is MNHNS and CDR2 is SASEGT. J lost 3 bases, V lost 2 bases, and 4 bases had no gene match. The CDR3 spans 15 residues. This chain's CDR3 is CASSEQGQGYYGYTF. The CDR3 DNA is TGTGCCAGCAGTGAACAAGGACAGGGGTACTATGGCTACACCTTC.

The chain is built from TRBV15 and TRBJ1-2; a weak D match, TRBD1 (5 bases). The germline V and J ends were trimmed by 3 bases and 6 bases, with 8 bases remaining between them. Germline V gene lookup returns CDR1 LNHNV and CDR2 YYDKDF (reference sequence). The CDR3 is 12 residues long. CDR3 loop: CATSRGQNGYTF. The CDR3 nucleotides read TGTGCCACCAGCAGGGGGCAGAATGGCTACACCTTC.

To note about this clone: The identical CDR3 is also encoded by other nucleotide sequences in the sample. This chain joins TRBV28 and TRBJ1-4, with 8 nucleotides matching TRBD1. The CDR3 length is 19 residues. V trimming: 7 bases; J trimming: 0 bases; junction bases outside the gene matches: 16. The V gene's germline CDR1 is MDHEN and CDR2 SYDVKM. The CDR3 nucleotides read TGTGCCAGCAACTCGGGACAGGCGGCTCAAACTGCAACTAATGAAAAACTGTTTTTT. Its protein is CASNSGQAAQTATNEKLFF.

The chain carries TRBV9 and TRBJ2-1, with 8 bases identical to TRBD1. CDR3 size: 15 residues. Losses at the gene ends were 4 bases for V and 10 bases for J; bases not matched to a gene: 13. Germline V lookup: CDR1 SGDLS, CDR2 YYNGEE. CDR3 nucleotides: TGTGCCAGCAGCCCCCGGACAGGGAATTTTGGGGAGCAGTTCTTC. Translated, it gives CASSPRTGNFGEQFF.

V gene TRBV10-3 combines with J gene TRBJ2-7, with 10 bases lining up with TRBD2. The junction had 6 bases not matched to a gene; V was cut back by 3 bases and J by 1 base. This CDR3 contains 16 residues. Germline CDR1 and CDR2: ENHRY and SYGVKD. CDR3 coding DNA: TGTGCCATCAGTGATGTAGTGACTAGCGGGTCCTACGAGCAGTACTTC. Translation: CAISDVVTSGSYEQYF.

The rearrangement joins TRBV5-1 to TRBJ2-1, with TRBD2 matching 8 bases. This CDR3 spans 15 amino acids. The germline V gene has CDR1 SGHRS and CDR2 YFSETQ. V was pared by 1 base and J by 6 bases, with 6 bases of the junction left unmatched. As DNA, the CDR3 is TGCGCCAGCAGCTTGTCAGCGGGGGCGATCAATGAGCAGTTCTTC. Its protein is CASSLSAGAINEQFF.